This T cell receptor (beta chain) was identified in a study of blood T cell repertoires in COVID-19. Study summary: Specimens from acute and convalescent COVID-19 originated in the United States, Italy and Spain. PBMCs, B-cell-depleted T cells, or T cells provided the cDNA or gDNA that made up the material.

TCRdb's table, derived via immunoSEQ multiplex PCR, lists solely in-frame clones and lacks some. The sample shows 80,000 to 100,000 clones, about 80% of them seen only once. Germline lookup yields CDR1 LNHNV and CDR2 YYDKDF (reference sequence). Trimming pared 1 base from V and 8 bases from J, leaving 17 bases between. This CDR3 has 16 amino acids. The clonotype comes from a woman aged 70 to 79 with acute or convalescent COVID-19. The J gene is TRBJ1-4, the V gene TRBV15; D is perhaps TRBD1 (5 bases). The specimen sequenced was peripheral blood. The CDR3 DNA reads TGTGCCACCAGCAGAGTTTTAAGCGACAGAACCGAAAAACTGTTTTTT. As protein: CATSRVLSDRTEKLFF.